This T cell receptor beta chain was sequenced for a study of metastatic and nonmetastatic thyroid tumors. Overall study context: Samples came from malignant and benign thyroid patients, and repertoires were compared across blood and tumor or nodule tissue. Findings of the study overall: Compared with benign nodules, malignant thyroid tumors were reported to have significantly higher TCR beta diversity in both blood and tumor.

This CDR3 has 17 amino acids. The germline gives CDR1 PRHDT, CDR2 FYEKMQ (reference sequence). V shed 5 bases, J shed 0 bases, and the junction held 11 bases outside the gene matches. Study processing details: In papillary thyroid cancer, a distant-metastasis classifier was built using CDR3 differences across clinicopathological groups. TCRdb reassembled clones from the PCR reads with MiXCR. These V and J calls originate from TCRdb's pipeline instead of the authors' own analysis. The sample has around 5,400 clones, about 35% seen once. The entire patient cohort was treatment-naive prior to thyroid surgery. Comment on this clone: No antigen is known for it. Other DNA sequences from this sample encode an identical CDR3 as well.

Sequences were obtained from adjacent normal tissue. This chain links TRBV13 with TRBJ2-7, with 9 bases identical to TRBD1. This clonotype was sampled from a female donor with papillary thyroid cancer or a benign thyroid nodule (not recorded which). Some clones in this sample may be carry-over from other donors' samples. CDR3 DNA sequence: TGTGCCAGCAGCACCAAAGGGGGGGACAGGGCCTCCTACGAGCAGTACTTC. Protein sequence: CASSTKGGDRASYEQYF.